One sample yielded the 10 T cell receptor beta chains listed below, sequenced in a study of early T cells in non-severe SARS-CoV-2 infection. MiXCR was run by TCRdb on the 5' RACE reads, yielding one entry per CDR3 protein. In the table there are 90,000 to 120,000 distinct CDR3 sequences, over 8.5% of which are singletons. The sample comprised whole blood. The receptors were gathered from an adult who was a healthcare worker with PCR-confirmed SARS-CoV-2 infection or an uninfected control (not recorded which).

This clonotype was observed a few times. The chain couples TRBV6-7 to TRBJ1-1; D gene uncertain. TRBV6-7 is sorted into the ORF group, with uncertain function. Between the trimmed V and J ends, which lost 5 bases and 3 bases, there was a span of 10 bases. CDR3 length: 13 amino acids. The CDR3 loop reads CASSHRRDTEAFF. The CDR3 DNA follows: TGTGCCAGCAGTCACCGACGGGACACTGAAGCTTTCTTT.

The chain uses TRBV5-4 and TRBJ1-1, with 8 nucleotides matching TRBD1. CDR3 length: 15 amino acids. The germline V gene encodes CDR1 SGHNT and CDR2 YYREEE (reference sequence). Trimming removed 6 bases from V and 0 bases from J; junction bases left unmatched: 7. The CDR3 DNA follows: TGTGCCAGCACCCCAGGGGGCTTGATGAACACTGAAGCTTTCTTT. Translated: CASTPGGLMNTEAFF. Combining the CDR3 with reference TRBV5-4 and TRBJ1-1 gives the whole variable domain ETGVTQSPTHLIKTRGQQVTLRCSSQSGHNTVSWYQQALGQGPQFIFQYYREEENGRGNFPPRFSGLQFPNYSSELNVNALELDDSALYLCASTPGGLMNTEAFFGQGTRLTVV.

This clonotype occurred a few times. V is TRBV7-9 and J is TRBJ2-5, with a possible D match to TRBD2 (7 bases). Germline assignment: CDR1 SEHNR and CDR2 FQNEAQ (reference sequence). Trimming took off 4 bases at V and 2 bases at J, with 20 bases between the two ends. The CDR3 runs 17 residues. As DNA, the CDR3 is TGTGCCAGCAGCTCCCCCGGGGGGCGTCACGCGCAAGAGACCCAGTACTTC. Its translation is CASSSPGGRHAQETQYF.

This clonotype was detected a few times. The rearrangement uses TRBV1 and TRBJ2-3; no check of the table's D call, TRBD2, against the DNA was made. TRBV1 is a known pseudogene. This CDR3 region has 20 residues. In DNA form, the CDR3 reads TGCACCAGCAGCGGTTGGGTTCTAGCGGGAGTTTGGAGGGGGACAGATACGCAGTATTTT. It translates to CTSSGWVLAGVWRGTDTQYF.

This clonotype was seen many times. The chain couples TRBV5-1 to TRBJ2-1; the D is unclear. The CDR3 has 12 amino acids. Germline lookup yields CDR1 SGHRS and CDR2 YFSETQ. V shed 4 bases and J shed 8 bases, with 10 bases lying between them. The CDR3 loop reads CASSLPLDEQFF. In nucleotides, the CDR3 is TGCGCCAGCAGCCTACCCTTGGATGAGCAGTTCTTC.

This clonotype was picked up many times. V gene TRBV28 combines with J gene TRBJ2-5, with TRBD2 matching over 10 bases. V dropped 8 bases and J dropped 5; count of bases not matched to a gene: 8. Germline V gene lookup returns CDR1 MDHEN and CDR2 SYDVKM. There are 14 residues in the CDR3. DNA of the CDR3: TGTGCCAGCCGTATCGGGACTAGCGAGGAGACCCAGTACTTC. Its protein is CASRIGTSEETQYF.

This clonotype was counted many times. This sequence joins TRBV6-5 and TRBJ2-7, with 7 positions matching TRBD2. V was pared by 2 bases and J by 2 bases, with 6 bases of the junction left unmatched. The germline V gene has CDR1 MNHEY and CDR2 SVGAGI. This CDR3 comprises 15 residues. This CDR3 reads CASSYKGSGAYEQYF. Here the CDR3 DNA reads TGTGCCAGCAGTTACAAGGGCAGCGGGGCCTACGAGCAGTACTTC.

The gene calls are TRBV5-1 and TRBJ2-3, with D unresolved. The CDR3 length is 17 residues. CDR1 and CDR2 (germline): SGHRS, YFSETQ. V gave up 2 bases and J gave up 2 bases, with 18 bases separating them. CDR3 protein: CASSFSYGVMNTDTQYF. For the CDR3, the DNA is TGCGCCAGCAGCTTCTCTTATGGGGTGATGAACACAGATACGCAGTATTTT. Based on the CDR3 plus reference TRBV5-1 and TRBJ2-3, the full variable domain is KAGVTQTPRYLIKTRGQQVTLSCSPISGHRSVSWYQQTPGQGLQFLFEYFSETQRNKGNFPGRFSGRQFSNSRSEMNVSTLELGDSALYLCASSFSYGVMNTDTQYFGPGTRLTVL.

This chain links TRBV4-1 with TRBJ1-2, with D perhaps TRBD1 (5 bases). Trimming shortened V by 0 bases and J by 4 bases, and 9 bases separated the two germline ends. Per germline, CDR1 MGHRA and CDR2 YSYEKL. The CDR3 covers 14 residues. CDR3 coding DNA: TGCGCCAGCAGCCAAGATCCGGGACTCTATGGCTACACCTTC. Translation gives CASSQDPGLYGYTF.

This clonotype was seen ten or more times. V gene TRBV28 combines with J gene TRBJ2-7, with 7 bases fitting TRBD1. This CDR3 has 14 residues. V lost 5 bases and J lost 2; bases outside the gene matches: 6. From germline, CDR1 is MDHEN and CDR2 SYDVKM. The CDR3 bases are TGTGCCAGCAGTACCCGAGGGACAGCCTACGAGCAGTACTTC. Encoded protein: CASSTRGTAYEQYF.